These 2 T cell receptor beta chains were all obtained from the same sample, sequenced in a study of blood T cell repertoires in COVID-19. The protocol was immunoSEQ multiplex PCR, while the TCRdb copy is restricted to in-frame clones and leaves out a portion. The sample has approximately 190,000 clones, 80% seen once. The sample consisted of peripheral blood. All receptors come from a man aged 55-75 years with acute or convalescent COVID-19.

The CDR3 region has the DNA TGTGCCTGGAGTTTTGGCGGGGAAGAGACCCAGTACTTC. Translating gives CAWSFGGEETQYF. The chain recombines TRBV30 with TRBJ2-5, with TRBD2 as a possible D gene (6 bases). Trimming took off 2 bases at V and 3 bases at J, with 10 bases between the two ends. Germline V gene sequence: CDR1 GTSNPN, CDR2 SVGIG (reference sequence). The CDR3 has 13 residues.

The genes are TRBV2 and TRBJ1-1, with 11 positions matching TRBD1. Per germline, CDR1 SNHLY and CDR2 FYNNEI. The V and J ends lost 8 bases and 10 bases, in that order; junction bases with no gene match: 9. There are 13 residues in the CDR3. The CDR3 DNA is TGTGCCAGCTTTGGGACAGGGGGAGGAGGAGCTTTCTTT. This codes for CASFGTGGGGAFF. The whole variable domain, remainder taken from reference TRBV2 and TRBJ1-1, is EPEVTQTPSHQVTQMGQEVILRCVPISNHLYFYWYRQILGQKVEFLVSFYNNEISEKSEIFDDQFSVERPDGSNFTLKIRSTKLEDSAMYFCASFGTGGGGAFFGQGTRLTVV.